The 18 T cell receptor beta chains below all came from one sample that was sequenced in a study of cytomegalovirus exposure and HLA in healthy donors (dated by TCRdb to 2015 to 2018). Library construction relied on the immunoSEQ multiplex PCR assay. For the multiplex PCR, a mixture combining 60 forward primers for TCR Vbeta segments and 13 reverse primers for TCR Jbeta segments was used. The table comes from immuneACCESS by way of TCRdb, which keeps in-frame sequences with V and J called. Part of the clones is missing from these tables; in studies checked, under half for an unresolved V gene and the rest for unknown reasons. The sample table records 150,000 to 200,000 clones; 80% to 90% of these occur just once. Clones ranked in the top ten supply approximately 4.4% of the sample. The specimen was PBMCs. These TCRs come from a woman between 18 and 29 years old in good health and CMV-seropositive.

V and J are TRBV14 and TRBJ2-1; D gene unclear. The CDR3 contains 15 residues. Germline V gene sequence: CDR1 SGHDN, CDR2 FVKESK. Trimming removed 2 bases from V and 0 bases from J, with 8 bases in between. The CDR3 DNA is TGTGCCAGCAGCCAATTCTACTCCTCCTACAATGAGCAGTTCTTC. Translating gives CASSQFYSSYNEQFF. The complete variable domain, with remaining parts taken from reference TRBV14 and TRBJ2-1, reads EAGVTQFPSHSVIEKGQTVTLRCDPISGHDNLYWYRRVMGKEIKFLLHFVKESKQDESGMPNNRFLAERTGGTYSTLKVQPAELEDSGVYFCASSQFYSSYNEQFFGPGTRLTVL.

The chain combines TRBV5-4 with TRBJ2-3; 14 bases map to TRBD2. V was clipped by 3 bases and J by 1 base; unmatched bases: 1. The CDR3 is 16 amino acids. Germline CDR1 and CDR2: SGHNT and YYREEE (reference sequence). Written as DNA, the CDR3 is TGTGCCAGCAGCTCGACTAGCGGGGGGGGCACAGATACGCAGTATTTT. Residues: CASSSTSGGGTDTQYF.

J is TRBJ2-1 and V is TRBV18, with 8 bases fitting TRBD1. CDR1 KGHSH and CDR2 LQKENI come from the germline V gene. The CDR3 covers 13 residues. Trimming removed 3 bases from V and 8 bases from J; junction bases left unmatched: 3. CDR3 nucleotides: TGTGCCAGCTCACCGGGACAGGCGGATGAGCAGTTCTTC. This encodes CASSPGQADEQFF.

The chain is built from TRBV11-1 and TRBJ2-7; TRBD1 is a possible D gene (5 bases). The germline V gene has CDR1 SGHAT and CDR2 FQDESV (reference sequence). Trimming removed 3 bases at V and 3 bases at J, with 9 bases between. This CDR3 spans 13 amino acids. The CDR3 loop reads CASSFRADYEQYF. CDR3 bases: TGTGCCAGCAGCTTCAGGGCAGACTACGAGCAGTACTTC.

This clone was detected only a few times. The rearrangement uses TRBV9 and TRBJ1-1; D remains unclear. The V gene's germline CDR1 is SGDLS and CDR2 YYNGEE. The CDR3 is made up of 12 amino acids. The V gene lost 3 bases and the J gene lost 6 bases, with 9 bases spanning the gap. CDR3 residues: CASSATGAEAFF. CDR3 coding DNA: TGTGCCAGCAGCGCAACTGGAGCTGAAGCTTTCTTT.

The CDR3 region has the DNA TGCGCCAGCAGCGGACAGCTGAATAGCAATCAGCCCCAGCATTTT. It encodes CASSGQLNSNQPQHF. This chain connects TRBV4-1 to TRBJ1-5; a possible D gene is TRBD1 (6 bases). The CDR3 has 15 amino acids. Germline CDR1 and CDR2: MGHRA and YSYEKL. Trimming removed 5 bases at V and 0 bases at J, with 11 bases between.

J is TRBJ2-5 and V is TRBV6-5; weak D call: TRBD2 (5 bases). The CDR3 extends over 16 amino acids. Germline values: CDR1 MNHEY, CDR2 SVGAGI. V gave up 2 bases and J gave up 3 bases, with 16 bases separating them. DNA for the CDR3: TGTGCCAGCAGTTACGGCCAGTCCCCGCGGGAAGAGACCCAGTACTTC. The encoded protein is CASSYGQSPREETQYF.

This chain joins TRBV7-2 and TRBJ1-4; D gene uncertain. The V gene lost 1 base and the J gene lost 3 bases, with 9 bases spanning the gap. The V gene's germline CDR1 is SGHTA and CDR2 FQGNSA. The CDR3 contains 15 residues. CDR3 residues: CASSLVGAANEKLFF. The CDR3 nucleotides read TGTGCCAGCAGCTTAGTGGGTGCGGCTAATGAAAAACTGTTTTTT.

The gene calls are TRBV7-3 and TRBJ1-1; D not resolved. The V and J ends lost 1 base and 1 base respectively, with 4 bases between them. This CDR3 contains 13 residues. CDR1 is SGHTA and CDR2 is FQGTGA in the germline V gene. The CDR3 region is CASSLNRNTEAFF. The CDR3 DNA sequence: TGTGCCAGCAGCTTAAACAGGAACACTGAAGCTTTCTTT.

The V and J genes are TRBV9 and TRBJ2-1, with 7 bases fitting TRBD2. Germline CDR1 SGDLS, CDR2 YYNGEE. This CDR3 is built from 15 residues. The V and J ends lost 0 bases and 4 bases, in that order; junction bases with no gene match: 4. CDR3 region: CASSVEAGSYNEQFF. CDR3 sequence (DNA): TGTGCCAGCAGCGTAGAAGCGGGGAGTTACAATGAGCAGTTCTTC.

The chain uses TRBV7-8 and TRBJ1-5; 9 nucleotides align to TRBD1. CDR1 SGHVS and CDR2 FQNEAQ come from the germline V gene. V shed 4 bases, J shed 1 base, and the junction held 5 bases outside the gene matches. The CDR3 loop spans 16 amino acids. CDR3 nucleotides: TGTGCCAGCAGCTCCCAACAGGGGGCGAGCAATCAGCCCCAGCATTTT. Amino acids: CASSSQQGASNQPQHF. Complete variable domain (other parts from reference TRBV7-8 and TRBJ1-5): GAGVSQSPRYKVAKRGQDVALRCDPISGHVSLFWYQQALGQGPEFLTYFQNEAQLDKSGLPSDRFFAERPEGSVSTLKIQRTQQEDSAVYLCASSSQQGASNQPQHFGDGTRLSIL.

The rearrangement uses TRBV30 and TRBJ2-1; no clear D. Trimming removed 1 base at V and 5 bases at J, with 6 bases between. The germline gives CDR1 GTSNPN, CDR2 SVGIG (reference sequence). The CDR3 runs to 12 residues. The CDR3 reads CAWSGRNNEQFF. As DNA, the CDR3 is TGTGCCTGGAGTGGGCGGAACAATGAGCAGTTCTTC. Combining the CDR3 with reference TRBV30 and TRBJ2-1 gives the whole variable domain SQTIHQWPATLVQPVGSPLSLECTVEGTSNPNLYWYRQAAGRGLQLLFYSVGIGQISSEVPQNLSASRPQDRQFILSSKKLLLSDSGFYLCAWSGRNNEQFFGPGTRLTVL.

The rearrangement joins TRBV7-2 to TRBJ2-5; a possible D gene is TRBD1 (5 bases). There are 16 residues in the CDR3. Germline assignment: CDR1 SGHTA and CDR2 FQGNSA. V shed 0 bases and J shed 5 bases, with 16 bases lying between them. Written as DNA, the CDR3 is TGTGCCAGCAGCTTAGCAAGGGTCCCCCCAGGGGAGACCCAGTACTTC. Translating it yields CASSLARVPPGETQYF.

The V call is TRBV9, the J call TRBJ1-1, with unresolved D. V lost 0 bases to trimming and J lost 7 bases, with 13 bases between them. This CDR3 is built from 14 residues. The germline CDR1 and CDR2 sequences are SGDLS and YYNGEE. CDR3 sequence reads: CASSVASRGSEAFF. The DNA of the CDR3 is TGTGCCAGCAGCGTAGCTAGCCGTGGTAGTGAAGCTTTCTTT.

This clone was seen just once. The genes are TRBV11-3 and TRBJ1-1; TRBD1 is a possible D gene (5 bases). Germline loops: CDR1 SGHNT, CDR2 YENEEA. The CDR3 is made up of 13 amino acids. Trimming left V 5 bases short and J 5 bases short, with 12 bases between. The CDR3 sequence is CASSPGGGTEAFF. The CDR3 DNA reads TGTGCCAGCAGCCCCGGGGGGGGGACTGAAGCTTTCTTT.

The chain recombines TRBV29-1 with TRBJ1-1, with 8 bases fitting TRBD1. This CDR3 comprises 13 residues. CDR1 and CDR2 from the germline V gene are SQVTM and ANQGSEA. Losses at the gene ends were 7 bases for V and 7 bases for J; bases not matched to a gene: 11. CDR3 DNA sequence: TGCAGCGCCGGACAGGGAGGCATCATTGAAGCTTTCTTT. Amino acids: CSAGQGGIIEAFF.

This clone was observed a single time. The chain combines TRBV11-3 with TRBJ2-2; 8 nucleotides match TRBD1. From germline, CDR1 is SGHNT and CDR2 YENEEA. The length of the CDR3 is 15 residues. Trimming cost V 2 bases and J 6 bases; bases outside gene matches: 5. The DNA of the CDR3 is TGTGCCAGCAGCTTATCGGCAGGGGGCTCCGGGGAGCTGTTTTTT. Its translation is CASSLSAGGSGELFF.

The CDR3: CASSLDHGDEETQYF. DNA for the CDR3: TGCGCCAGCAGCTTGGATCACGGGGATGAAGAGACCCAGTACTTC. The chain joins TRBV5-1 to TRBJ2-5; D perhaps matches TRBD2 (5 bases). The germline V gene has CDR1 SGHRS and CDR2 YFSETQ. V was clipped by 0 bases and J by 3 bases, with 12 bases between them. The CDR3 spans 15 residues.